The 23 T cell receptor beta chains presented below share a single source sample, sequenced in a study of cytomegalovirus exposure and HLA in healthy donors. The PCR had 60 Vbeta and 13 Jbeta primers. The assay was immunoSEQ multiplex PCR, and TCRdb's table has in-frame clones only and misses some. The sample holds 85,000 to 130,000 clones, about two thirds seen once. The specimen sequenced was PBMCs. These receptors were obtained from a female donor in good health and CMV-seronegative.

This chain uses TRBV6-1 with TRBJ1-1; D possibly corresponds to TRBD1 (5 bases). The CDR3 consists of 15 residues. Trimming shortened V by 4 bases and J by 5 bases, and 17 bases separated the two germline ends. The germline gives CDR1 MNHNS, CDR2 SASEGT. CDR3: CASSALHGGTTEAFF. Here the CDR3 DNA reads TGTGCCAGCAGTGCCCTACATGGGGGGACGACTGAAGCTTTCTTT.

This clone was observed a handful of times. The chain employs TRBV5-4 and TRBJ1-2; 8 bases agree with TRBD1. Germline V CDR1 and CDR2: SGHNT, YYREEE (reference sequence). V shed 1 base, J shed 1 base, and the junction held 9 bases outside the gene matches. The CDR3 contains 17 residues. CDR3 nucleotide sequence: TGTGCCAGCAGCTTGACGGGACAGGAAAAGGGTAACTATGGCTACACCTTC. It codes for CASSLTGQEKGNYGYTF. The whole variable domain, filled in from reference TRBV5-4 and TRBJ1-2, reads ETGVTQSPTHLIKTRGQQVTLRCSSQSGHNTVSWYQQALGQGPQFIFQYYREEENGRGNFPPRFSGLQFPNYSSELNVNALELDDSALYLCASSLTGQEKGNYGYTFGSGTRLTVV.

CDR3 amino acids: CASGRDRATEAFF. Written as DNA, the CDR3 is TGTGCCAGCGGCCGGGACAGGGCGACTGAAGCTTTCTTT. This chain links TRBV2 with TRBJ1-1, with 9 bases identical to TRBD1. This CDR3 spans 13 amino acids. CDR1 and CDR2 (germline): SNHLY, FYNNEI. The J segment lost 5 bases and the V segment lost 8 bases, leaving 6 bases of the junction unmatched.

The V gene is TRBV7-9, the J gene TRBJ1-4; TRBD1 matches at 7 bases. The germline V gene has CDR1 SEHNR and CDR2 FQNEAQ (reference sequence). After removal of 11 bases from V and 4 bases from J, the junction contained 4 bases not matched to a gene. The CDR3 has 12 amino acids. The CDR3 spells CAARQGNEKLFF. The CDR3 DNA sequence: TGTGCCGCTAGACAGGGTAATGAAAAACTGTTTTTT.

The rearrangement links TRBV7-2 to TRBJ2-1; 9 bases map to TRBD2. The trim removed 5 bases at V and 0 bases at J, leaving 2 bases unmatched. CDR1 and CDR2 (germline): SGHTA, FQGNSA. This CDR3 comprises 15 residues. CDR3 residues: CASSLSGSSYNEQFF. For the CDR3, the DNA is TGTGCCAGCAGCCTTAGCGGGAGCTCCTACAATGAGCAGTTCTTC.

This clone was observed a handful of times. The J gene is TRBJ1-3, the V gene TRBV28, with 11 positions matching TRBD1. Germline V gene lookup returns CDR1 MDHEN and CDR2 SYDVKM. The CDR3 is made up of 14 amino acids. Trimming removed 6 bases from V and 5 bases from J; junction bases left unmatched: 3. The CDR3 sequence is CASSWDRGRNTIYF. The DNA for the CDR3 is TGTGCCAGCAGCTGGGACAGGGGGAGAAACACCATATATTTT.

The chain uses TRBV29-1 and TRBJ2-5; 7 bases are a match to TRBD2. This CDR3 has 14 amino acids. The germline CDR1 and CDR2 sequences are SQVTM and ANQGSEA. Trimming at V came to 6 bases and at J to 5 bases, leaving 12 bases not matched to a gene. CDR3 region: CSVPGPGGKETQYF. The CDR3 DNA sequence: TGCAGCGTCCCGGGACCGGGGGGTAAGGAGACCCAGTACTTC.

J is TRBJ2-5 and V is TRBV29-1, with 8 bases that match TRBD1. The CDR3 is made up of 13 amino acids. CDR1 and CDR2 (germline): SQVTM, ANQGSEA. Trimming at V came to 3 bases and at J to 3 bases, leaving 3 bases not matched to a gene. The CDR3 DNA reads as TGCAGCGTTGATGTGACAGGGGAAGAGACCCAGTACTTC. The encoded protein is CSVDVTGEETQYF.

This clone has only a few counts. The chain has TRBV5-1 and TRBJ1-2, with D hard to call. The CDR3 is made up of 15 amino acids. Germline-derived CDR1 and CDR2 are SGHRS and YFSETQ. V was trimmed by 1 base and J by 0 bases, leaving 10 bases between them. In nucleotides, the CDR3 is TGCGCCAGCAGCTTGTCAACGGGTACTAACTATGGCTACACCTTC. Translating gives CASSLSTGTNYGYTF.

The chain has TRBV6-5 and TRBJ1-2; tentative D call: TRBD1 (5 bases). Per the germline V gene, CDR1 is MNHEY and CDR2 is SVGAGI. The CDR3 runs 15 residues. The V end lost 4 bases, the J end lost 4 bases, and 16 bases lay between the germline ends. CDR3 region: CASSSGPPEIYGYTF. The CDR3 DNA reads as TGTGCCAGCAGTTCAGGGCCTCCCGAAATCTATGGCTACACCTTC.

This chain joins TRBV5-1 and TRBJ1-2, with D possibly being TRBD1 (5 bases). Germline V gives CDR1 SGHRS, CDR2 YFSETQ. This CDR3 is 13 amino acids long. Trimming shortened V by 5 bases and J by 4 bases, and 12 bases separated the two germline ends. CDR3 protein: CASRRDSPYGYTF. The CDR3 DNA reads TGCGCCAGCAGACGTGACAGTCCCTATGGCTACACCTTC.

V is TRBV7-9 and J is TRBJ2-2; 12 positions match TRBD2. Trimming removed 3 bases from V and 6 bases from J; junction bases left unmatched: 2. Per the germline V gene, CDR1 is SEHNR and CDR2 is FQNEAQ (reference sequence). The CDR3 has 15 amino acids. CDR3 in DNA: TGTGCCAGCAGCTTGACTAGCGGGAGCCCCGGGGAGCTGTTTTTT. Translating it yields CASSLTSGSPGELFF. Based on the CDR3 plus reference TRBV7-9 and TRBJ2-2, the full variable domain is DTGVSQNPRHKITKRGQNVTFRCDPISEHNRLYWYRQTLGQGPEFLTYFQNEAQLEKSRLLSDRFSAERPKGSFSTLEIQRTEQGDSAMYLCASSLTSGSPGELFFGEGSRLTVL.

V and J are TRBV7-2 and TRBJ2-3; TRBD1 agrees at 7 bases. The CDR3 loop spans 18 amino acids. Trimming removed 6 bases from V and 1 base from J; junction bases left unmatched: 16. CDR1 and CDR2 from the germline V gene are SGHTA and FQGNSA. The CDR3 DNA reads TGTGCCAGCAGGAAAGGGACAGCAGGACGCACGGGCACAGATACGCAGTATTTT. It specifies CASRKGTAGRTGTDTQYF.

In the case of this clone: Other nucleotide sequences from this sample produce the same CDR3. The V call is TRBV5-1, the J call TRBJ2-3, with D hard to call. The CDR3 loop spans 14 amino acids. V was cut by 3 bases and J by 0 bases, with 8 bases left in between. The germline V gene encodes CDR1 SGHRS and CDR2 YFSETQ. CDR3 loop: CASSSTTSTDTQYF. The CDR3 bases are TGCGCCAGCAGCTCTACGACTAGCACAGATACGCAGTATTTT. The whole variable domain, filled in from reference TRBV5-1 and TRBJ2-3, reads KAGVTQTPRYLIKTRGQQVTLSCSPISGHRSVSWYQQTPGQGLQFLFEYFSETQRNKGNFPGRFSGRQFSNSRSEMNVSTLELGDSALYLCASSSTTSTDTQYFGPGTRLTVL.

V and J are TRBV7-9 and TRBJ1-4; TRBD1 is a possible D gene (6 bases). Germline V lookup: CDR1 SEHNR, CDR2 FQNEAQ (reference sequence). Trimming cost V 0 bases and J 7 bases, with 12 bases left between them. The CDR3 runs 15 residues. The CDR3 region has the DNA TGTGCCAGCAGCTTAGCACAGGGTGGGGGTGAAAAACTGTTTTTT. Amino acids: CASSLAQGGGEKLFF. Full variable domain (remainder filled in from reference TRBV7-9 and TRBJ1-4): DTGVSQNPRHKITKRGQNVTFRCDPISEHNRLYWYRQTLGQGPEFLTYFQNEAQLEKSRLLSDRFSAERPKGSFSTLEIQRTEQGDSAMYLCASSLAQGGGEKLFFGSGTQLSVL.

V gene TRBV28 combines with J gene TRBJ2-7, with 7 bases identical to TRBD1. Germline V gene sequence: CDR1 MDHEN, CDR2 SYDVKM. CDR3 length equals 11 residues. The CDR3 spells CASGQAYEQYF. DNA for the CDR3: TGTGCAAGTGGACAGGCCTACGAGCAGTACTTC.

This sequence joins TRBV7-3 and TRBJ2-7; D gene ambiguous. The CDR3 is 13 amino acids. The germline CDR1 and CDR2 sequences are SGHTA and FQGTGA. Trimming took 1 base from V and 4 from J, leaving 8 bases between them. The CDR3 DNA reads TGTGCCAGCAGCTTAAGGGCAGAATACGAGCAGTACTTC. This gives the protein CASSLRAEYEQYF.

The chain links TRBV7-9 to TRBJ2-7; D remains ambiguous. CDR1 is SEHNR and CDR2 is FQNEAQ in the germline V gene (reference sequence). The CDR3 contains 13 residues. Deletions cut 5 bases from V and 1 base from J, with 9 bases between. The CDR3 DNA sequence: TGTGCCAGCAGCACCCCAGTTTCCTACGAGCAGTACTTC. As protein: CASSTPVSYEQYF.

The chain links TRBV5-1 to TRBJ2-7; 9 nucleotides align to TRBD2. The CDR3 consists of 15 residues. Germline trimming cut 4 bases from V and 5 bases from J; bases unmatched to any gene: 10. Germline lookup yields CDR1 SGHRS and CDR2 YFSETQ. This CDR3 is CASSLPGLAIHEQYF. The CDR3 region has the DNA TGCGCCAGCAGCCTTCCGGGACTAGCTATCCACGAGCAGTACTTC. The entire variable domain, with the rest obtained from reference TRBV5-1 and TRBJ2-7, is as follows: KAGVTQTPRYLIKTRGQQVTLSCSPISGHRSVSWYQQTPGQGLQFLFEYFSETQRNKGNFPGRFSGRQFSNSRSEMNVSTLELGDSALYLCASSLPGLAIHEQYFGPGTRLTVT.

The chain links TRBV28 to TRBJ1-1, with 11 bases lining up with TRBD1. Germline trimming cut 1 base from V and 3 bases from J; bases unmatched to any gene: 7. Germline V lookup: CDR1 MDHEN, CDR2 SYDVKM. The CDR3 runs to 17 residues. The CDR3 protein is CASSLFGTGGVDTEAFF. CDR3 sequence (DNA): TGTGCCAGCAGTTTATTTGGGACAGGGGGTGTTGACACTGAAGCTTTCTTT.

The chain is built from TRBV2 and TRBJ1-1; D ambiguous. The CDR3 has 11 residues. Trimming removed 6 bases at V and 7 bases at J, with 9 bases between. Germline V gene lookup returns CDR1 SNHLY and CDR2 FYNNEI. The CDR3 region has the DNA TGTGCCAGCAGAGAACTGTGTGAAGCTTTCTTT. It is translated as CASRELCEAFF.

About this clone: The identical CDR3 is also encoded by other nucleotide sequences in the sample. The CDR3 region is CASSLWTGGREKLFF. CDR3 nucleotides: TGCGCCAGCAGCTTGTGGACAGGGGGGCGCGAAAAACTGTTTTTT. The rearrangement uses TRBV5-1 and TRBJ1-4; 10 bases match TRBD1. The CDR3 is 15 amino acids. The V and J ends lost 1 base and 8 bases, in that order; junction bases with no gene match: 5. Germline V lookup: CDR1 SGHRS, CDR2 YFSETQ.

J is TRBJ2-7 and V is TRBV21-1; TRBD2 reflects the table's D call only, with no check against the DNA. TRBV21-1 is assigned pseudogene status. The CDR3 has 17 residues. The CDR3 DNA follows: TGTGCCAGCGGAAAGGGGACTAGCGGGGTTTGGGCCTACGAGCAGTACTTC. This translates into CASGKGTSGVWAYEQYF.